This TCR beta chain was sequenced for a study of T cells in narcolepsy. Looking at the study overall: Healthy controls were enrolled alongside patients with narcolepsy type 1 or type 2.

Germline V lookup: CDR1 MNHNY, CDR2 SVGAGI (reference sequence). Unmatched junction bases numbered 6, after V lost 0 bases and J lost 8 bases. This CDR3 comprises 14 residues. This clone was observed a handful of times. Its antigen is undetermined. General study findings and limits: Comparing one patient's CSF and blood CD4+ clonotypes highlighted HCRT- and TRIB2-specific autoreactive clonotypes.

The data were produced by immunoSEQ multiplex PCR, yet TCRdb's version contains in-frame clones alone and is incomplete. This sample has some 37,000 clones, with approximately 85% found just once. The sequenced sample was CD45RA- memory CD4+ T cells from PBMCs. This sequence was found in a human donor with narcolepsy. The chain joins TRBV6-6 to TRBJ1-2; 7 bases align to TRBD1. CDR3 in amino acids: CASSYSEGAEGYTF. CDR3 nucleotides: TGTGCCAGCAGTTACTCGGAGGGGGCGGAGGGCTACACCTTC.